The source of this T cell receptor beta chain is a study of Ad26.COV2.S vaccination and SARS-CoV-2 variants. Looking at the study overall: Into the muscle, Ad26.COV2.S was dosed once or twice, 56 days apart. Findings and caveats of the study: After vaccination, reports described spike-specific CD8+ and CD4+ T cell responses as showing substantial breadth. Whether participants received vaccine or placebo, their non-spike TCR breadth was similar.

Some clones are missing from TCRdb's copy, which holds only in-frame ones; the method was immunoSEQ multiplex PCR. The sample comprises over 400,000 clones, 92% of which are singletons, and 1.5% to 2% rests with the top ten. This clone has just one count. Its antigen is not known. V lost 8 bases, J lost 6 bases, and 12 bases stayed unmatched. From germline, CDR1 is MGHDK and CDR2 SYGVNS. The CDR3 has 15 residues. Treatment reported: around 19 received Ad26.COV2.S at low or high dose, single or two shots; several received placebo; per-sample allocation not given. Samples came from day 63 after the first vaccine or placebo injection. At a Boston site, the person donating was an adult of 18-55 years.

This sequence was found in a person aged 18 to 65 who received the Ad26.COV2.S COVID-19 vaccine or a placebo. This chain joins TRBV25-1 and TRBJ2-1, with TRBD2 identical over 8 bases. The sample in question was peripheral blood, obtained in a trial of Ad26.COV2.S vaccine versus placebo. Here the CDR3 DNA reads TGTGCCAGCCGAGACCATAGCGGGAAGCTCAATGAGCAGTTCTTC. Protein product: CASRDHSGKLNEQFF.